These T cell receptor beta chains were read from a single sample in a study of T cells in localized non-small cell lung cancer. The method was immunoSEQ multiplex PCR; TCRdb's version includes in-frame clones alone and lacks a portion of them. The sample includes 70,000 to 90,000 clones, 80% of them seen just once. This material consisted of peripheral blood, taken before any cancer treatment. These receptors all come from a female donor aged 60 or older with stage I lung adenocarcinoma. Each CDR3 is given with its conserved first and last residue. D genes are given only for firm matches.

D,V,J,CDR3
-,TRBV10-3,TRBJ1-2,CAAVGGEAGNVGYGYTF
-,TRBV6-5,TRBJ1-4,CASKKGEKLFF
-,TRBV6-6,TRBJ1-4,CASSYWQTRSNEKLFF
-,TRBV11-3,TRBJ2-1,CATKRSSSYNEQFF
-,TRBV20-1,TRBJ2-7,CSAHSYEQYF
TRBD1,TRBV6-5,TRBJ1-2,CASRGGTANYGYTF
-,TRBV6-5,TRBJ1-2,CAISVQGVENYGYTF
-,TRBV12-5,TRBJ2-1,CASGLLSGGGRNEQFF
-,TRBV5-6,TRBJ1-5,CASSVRISNQPQHF
-,TRBV29-1,TRBJ2-1,CSVAGDEQFF
-,TRBV2,TRBJ1-1,CASSRGDDTEAFF
-,TRBV19,TRBJ1-5,CASSIAQNSNQPQHF
-,TRBV6-5,TRBJ2-2,CASSYIRGTGELFF
-,TRBV19,TRBJ2-5,CASSIKRDQETQYF
-,TRBV25-1,TRBJ1-3,CATAVGGWRGNTIYF
-,TRBV5-6,TRBJ1-1,CASSSGANTEAFF
-,TRBV5-1,TRBJ1-1,CASSLDEGWVGTEAFF
-,TRBV30,TRBJ1-1,CAWEQNTEAFF
-,TRBV30,TRBJ2-1,CAWRNSRADNEQFF
TRBD1,TRBV19,TRBJ1-2,CASSSTGTGGRDYGYTF
-,TRBV6-1,TRBJ2-5,CASRRQLQETQYF
-,TRBV6-5,TRBJ1-4,CASSYFPNREFEKLFF